This T cell receptor (beta chain) was documented in a study of human thymus T cells. The CDR3 length is 18 residues. Germline-derived CDR1 and CDR2 are LGHNA and YNFKEQ. V shed 0 bases, J shed 0 bases, and the junction held 8 bases outside the gene matches. Assay used: immunoSEQ multiplex PCR; TCRdb lists only in-frame clones, some missing. The data show 35,000 to 55,000 clones, 94% seen once. The V and J genes are TRBV4-2 and TRBJ2-3; 8 bases are a match to TRBD2. Input material: blood. The receptor comes from a boy in the first two years of life with a congenital heart defect but otherwise immunologically healthy. The CDR3 loop reads CASSQDIATSGSTDTQYF. CDR3 bases: TGTGCCAGCAGCCAAGATATTGCCACTAGCGGTAGCACAGATACGCAGTATTTT.